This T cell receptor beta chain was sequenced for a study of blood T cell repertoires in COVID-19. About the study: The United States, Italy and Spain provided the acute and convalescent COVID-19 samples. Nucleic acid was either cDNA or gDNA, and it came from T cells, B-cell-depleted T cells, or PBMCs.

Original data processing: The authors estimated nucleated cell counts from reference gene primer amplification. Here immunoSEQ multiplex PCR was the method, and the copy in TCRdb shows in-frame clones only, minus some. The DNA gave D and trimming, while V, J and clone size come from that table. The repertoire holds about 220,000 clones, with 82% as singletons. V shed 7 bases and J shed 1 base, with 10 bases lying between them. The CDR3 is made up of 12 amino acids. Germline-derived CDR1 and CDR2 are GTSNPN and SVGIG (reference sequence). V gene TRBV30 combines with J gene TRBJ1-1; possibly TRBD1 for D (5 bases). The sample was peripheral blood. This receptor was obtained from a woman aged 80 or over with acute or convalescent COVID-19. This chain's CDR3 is CAFTGPNTEAFF. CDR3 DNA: TGTGCCTTTACAGGACCGAACACTGAAGCTTTCTTT.